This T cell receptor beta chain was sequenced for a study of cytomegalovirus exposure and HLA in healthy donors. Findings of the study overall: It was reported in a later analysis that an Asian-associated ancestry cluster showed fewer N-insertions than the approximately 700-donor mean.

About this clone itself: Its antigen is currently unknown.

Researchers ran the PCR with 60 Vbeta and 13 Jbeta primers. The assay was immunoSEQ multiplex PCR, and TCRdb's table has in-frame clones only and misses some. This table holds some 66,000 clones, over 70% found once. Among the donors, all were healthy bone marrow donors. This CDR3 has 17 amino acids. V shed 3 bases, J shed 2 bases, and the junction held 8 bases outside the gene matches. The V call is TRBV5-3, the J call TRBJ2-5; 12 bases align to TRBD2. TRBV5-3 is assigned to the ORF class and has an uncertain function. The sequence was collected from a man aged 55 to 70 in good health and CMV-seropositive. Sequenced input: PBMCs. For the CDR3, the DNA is TGTGCCAGAAGCTCCCCCTGGACTAGCGGGATGCAAGAGACCCAGTACTTC. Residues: CARSSPWTSGMQETQYF.